Ten or more counts support the clone carrying this T cell receptor beta chain. The antigen is undetermined. The sample belongs to a study of neurological immune-mediated disorders. Study-level points and caveats: Among expanded clones, no CDR3 amino acid sequences were shared across subjects, a pattern suggesting private repertoires in all groups. Falling below healthy controls, multiple sclerosis showed the least TCR clonal expansion, while HTLV-1-associated myelopathy showed the most. Among 34 multiple sclerosis patients, 18 had repertoires that phylogenetic grouping placed in one related-CDR3 cluster, a possible signature.

Synthesis of cDNA was carried out by template-switch 5'RACE. The reaction used 10-nucleotide random UMIs. MiXCR, run by TCRdb on the 5' RACE reads, gives a single entry per CDR3 protein. The table records roughly 88,000 distinct CDR3 sequences, around 3.5% of them present only once. The V gene end was trimmed by 5 bases and the J gene end by 5 bases; junction bases not matched to a gene: 6. The CDR3 extends over 14 amino acids. CDR1 is DFQATT, CDR2 SNEGSKA, per germline (reference sequence). The TCR comes from a woman in her forties or fifties with multiple sclerosis. This chain links TRBV20-1 with TRBJ2-1; 10 bases fit TRBD2. The specimen sequenced was PBMCs. The CDR3 nucleotides are TGCAGTGCTCTGAGCGGGGGGGCCGACAATGAGCAGTTCTTC. Protein sequence: CSALSGGADNEQFF.